By frequency in the sample, the clone carrying this T cell receptor (beta chain) is medium-sized. A distinct unique molecular identifier was carried by each TCR cDNA molecule. TCRdb analysed the 5' RACE reads with MiXCR anew, one entry per CDR3 protein. The sample has approximately 6,300 distinct CDR3 sequences; more than 15% are singletons. This entry comes from a study of spatial heterogeneity in lung cancer. About the study: Detection consistently yielded more beta chains than alpha chains.

The V gene lost 3 bases and the J gene lost 6 bases, with 11 bases spanning the gap. Germline V gene lookup returns CDR1 SGHVS and CDR2 FQNEAQ. The CDR3 length is 14 residues. Sample time point: sample taken at primary tumor resection. Samples were obtained from around 72 donors, all untreated early-stage non-small cell lung cancer patients. Sequenced here: normal lung tissue next to the tumor, sampled at surgery. The chain recombines TRBV7-8 with TRBJ1-4; possible D gene TRBD1, 5 bases. The sequence was obtained from a male donor with early-stage non-small cell lung cancer. The DNA of the CDR3 is TGTGCCAGCAGCTTCCAGCCCAGGGATGAAAAACTGTTTTTT. This translates into CASSFQPRDEKLFF.